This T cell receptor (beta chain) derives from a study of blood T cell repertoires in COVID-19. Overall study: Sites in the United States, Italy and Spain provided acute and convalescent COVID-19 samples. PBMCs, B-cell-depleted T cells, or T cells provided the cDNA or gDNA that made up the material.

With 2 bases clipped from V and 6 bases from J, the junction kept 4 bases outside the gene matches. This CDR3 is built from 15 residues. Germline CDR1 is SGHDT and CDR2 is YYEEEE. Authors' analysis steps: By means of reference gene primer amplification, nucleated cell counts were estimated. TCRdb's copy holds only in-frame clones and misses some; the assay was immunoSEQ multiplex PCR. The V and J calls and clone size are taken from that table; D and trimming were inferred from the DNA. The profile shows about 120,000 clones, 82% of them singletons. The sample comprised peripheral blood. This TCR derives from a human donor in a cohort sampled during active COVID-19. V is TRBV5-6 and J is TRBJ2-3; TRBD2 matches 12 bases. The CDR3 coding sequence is TGTGCCAGCAGCTTTTGGACTAGCGGGGATGATACGCAGTATTTT. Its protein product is CASSFWTSGDDTQYF.